The 13 T cell receptor beta chains reported below all come from one sample, sequenced in a study of T-cell reconstitution after alpha-beta-depleted transplantation in children. For TCRbeta, the library was prepared with unique molecular identifiers. TCRdb passed the PCR reads through MiXCR, listing each CDR3 protein once. Altogether about 300,000 distinct CDR3 sequences are present, 10% being singletons, with the ten largest covering around 7.6%. Source: PBMCs, taken before TCRalphabeta/CD19-depleted stem cell transplant. Receptor source: a boy less than two years old with acute myeloid leukemia, due to receive a stem cell transplant.

Ten or more counts support this clonotype. CDR3 DNA sequence: TGTGCCAGCAGCGACGGACAGACCACGTACGAGCAGTACTTC. Amino acids: CASSDGQTTYEQYF. This chain links TRBV9 with TRBJ2-7; D may be TRBD1 (6 bases). The germline gives CDR1 SGDLS, CDR2 YYNGEE. This CDR3 spans 14 amino acids. Trimming stripped 3 bases from V and 4 bases from J, with 14 bases between.

This clonotype was counted many times. The chain links TRBV24-1 to TRBJ2-1, with D tentatively TRBD2 (6 bases). The length of the CDR3 is 12 residues. Looked up from germline, CDR1 is KGHDR and CDR2 is SFDVKD. The DNA of the CDR3 is TGTGTTGCGGCGGGGCCCTACAATGAGCAGTTCTTC. Translated: CVAAGPYNEQFF.

This clonotype was seen ten or more times. The chain recombines TRBV12-3 or TRBV12-4 with TRBJ2-7, with TRBD1 identical over 7 bases. The CDR3 is 13 residues long. V lost 5 bases to trimming and J lost 2 bases; unmatched junction nucleotides: 3. CDR3 residues: CASSDGQAYEQYF. The CDR3 bases are TGTGCCAGCAGTGATGGACAGGCCTACGAGCAGTACTTC.

A few counts support this clonotype. The J gene is TRBJ1-1, the V gene TRBV10-3, with a tentative D call TRBD1 (5 bases). Trimming shortened V by 9 bases and J by 1 base, and 15 bases separated the two germline ends. The CDR3 runs to 14 residues. The germline gives CDR1 ENHRY, CDR2 SYGVKD. This CDR3 is CAMRRGTGNTEAFF. The CDR3 region has the DNA TGTGCCATGAGAAGGGGCACAGGGAACACTGAAGCTTTCTTT.

The V gene is TRBV7-6, the J gene TRBJ2-5; the match to TRBD2 covers 12 bases. In germline, CDR1 is SGHVS, CDR2 FNYEAQ. The CDR3 sequence is 18 residues long. The J segment lost 4 bases and the V segment lost 4 bases, leaving 13 bases of the junction unmatched. The chain's CDR3 is CASSSETSGSYGGETQYF. DNA for the CDR3: TGTGCCAGCAGCTCCGAGACTAGCGGGAGCTACGGGGGAGAGACCCAGTACTTC.

The genes are TRBV7-9 and TRBJ2-1, with D possibly matching TRBD2 (5 bases). The length of the CDR3 is 13 residues. Germline-derived CDR1 and CDR2 are SEHNR and FQNEAQ (reference sequence). Trimming pared 4 bases from V and 10 bases from J, leaving 14 bases between. The CDR3 nucleotides read TGTGCCAGCAGCTACCCAGGACGGAGGGAGCAGTTCTTC. This encodes CASSYPGRREQFF. The complete variable domain, with remaining parts taken from reference TRBV7-9 and TRBJ2-1, reads DTGVSQNPRHKITKRGQNVTFRCDPISEHNRLYWYRQTLGQGPEFLTYFQNEAQLEKSRLLSDRFSAERPKGSFSTLEIQRTEQGDSAMYLCASSYPGRREQFFGPGTRLTVL.

A word on this clonotype: A much larger clone differs from this one at a single base, so this may be a read error. The CDR3 loop reads CASSLYPTQGDAFF. The CDR3 DNA follows: TGCGCCAGCAGCTTGTACCCAACACAGGGGGACGCTTTCTTT. The gene calls are TRBV5-1 and TRBJ1-1, with 8 bases matching TRBD1. CDR1 is SGHRS, CDR2 YFSETQ, per germline. The V gene end was trimmed by 1 base and the J gene end by 11 bases; junction bases not matched to a gene: 10. The CDR3 spans 14 residues.

This chain joins TRBV7-9 and TRBJ2-5; D might be TRBD2 (6 bases). CDR3 size: 16 residues. V dropped 5 bases and J dropped 1 base, with 17 bases sitting between them. Germline lookup yields CDR1 SEHNR and CDR2 FQNEAQ (reference sequence). The chain's CDR3 is CASSLEWRGAQETQYF. In nucleotides, the CDR3 is TGTGCCAGCAGCCTTGAGTGGCGGGGTGCCCAAGAGACCCAGTACTTC.

This clonotype was recorded many times. V usage is TRBV6-5 and J usage is TRBJ1-5, with 11 bases aligning to TRBD1. CDR1 is MNHEY, CDR2 SVGAGI, per germline. The CDR3 spans 15 residues. Trimming took 2 bases from V and 5 from J; bases not matched to a gene: 2. CDR3 sequence reads: CASSYAGQGDQPQHF. CDR3 nucleotides: TGTGCCAGCAGTTACGCGGGACAGGGGGATCAGCCCCAGCATTTT.

This clonotype was observed a handful of times. The V call is TRBV30, the J call TRBJ1-1; D not certain. V lost 0 bases and J 3 bases, leaving 8 bases between the germline ends. The CDR3 extends over 13 amino acids. CDR1 is GTSNPN, CDR2 SVGIG, per germline (reference sequence). The DNA of the CDR3 is TGTGCCTGGAGTGTACCCACTGACACTGAAGCTTTCTTT. Translating gives CAWSVPTDTEAFF. Using reference TRBV30 and TRBJ1-1 for the parts outside the CDR3, the full variable domain is SQTIHQWPATLVQPVGSPLSLECTVEGTSNPNLYWYRQAAGRGLQLLFYSVGIGQISSEVPQNLSASRPQDRQFILSSKKLLLSDSGFYLCAWSVPTDTEAFFGQGTRLTVV.

This clonotype was counted many times. The V and J genes are TRBV21-1 and TRBJ1-2; no DNA check was done on the table's D call, TRBD1. TRBV21-1 is a pseudogene. The CDR3 extends over 15 amino acids. The CDR3 DNA sequence: TGTGCCAGCAGCAAAGCCCGCGGACAGAACTATGGCTACACCTTC. Translation: CASSKARGQNYGYTF.

In its sample, this clonotype was seen many times. The chain employs TRBV12-5 and TRBJ2-4; 8 nucleotides match TRBD1. V dropped 4 bases and J dropped 9; count of bases not matched to a gene: 23. CDR3 length: 19 amino acids. The V gene's germline CDR1 is LGHNT and CDR2 FRNRAP. The CDR3 reads CASGSYTPGTGVKVAIQYF. CDR3 sequence (DNA): TGTGCTAGTGGTTCCTACACCCCCGGGACAGGTGTCAAAGTCGCCATTCAGTACTTC.

In this sample, this clonotype turned up a few times. The rearrangement uses TRBV10-3 and TRBJ1-1, with 9 bases aligning to TRBD1. Germline CDR1 reads ENHRY; CDR2 reads SYGVKD. The J segment lost 4 bases and the V segment lost 6 bases, leaving 3 bases of the junction unmatched. CDR3 size: 13 residues. The DNA for the CDR3 is TGTGCCATCAGACAGGGGGCGCCCACTGAAGCTTTCTTT. It specifies CAIRQGAPTEAFF.